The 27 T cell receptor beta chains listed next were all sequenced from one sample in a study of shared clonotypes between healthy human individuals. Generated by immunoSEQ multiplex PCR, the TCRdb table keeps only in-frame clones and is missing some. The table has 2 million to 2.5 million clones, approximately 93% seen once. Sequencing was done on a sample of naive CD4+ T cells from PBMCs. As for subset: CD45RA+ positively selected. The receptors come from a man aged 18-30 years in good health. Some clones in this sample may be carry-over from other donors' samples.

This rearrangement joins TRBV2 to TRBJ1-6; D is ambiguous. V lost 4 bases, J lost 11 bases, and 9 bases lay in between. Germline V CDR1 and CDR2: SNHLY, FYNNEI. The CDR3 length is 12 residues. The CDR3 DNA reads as TGTGCCAGCAGTGGGGAGTTTCCACCCCTCCACTTT. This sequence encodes CASSGEFPPLHF.

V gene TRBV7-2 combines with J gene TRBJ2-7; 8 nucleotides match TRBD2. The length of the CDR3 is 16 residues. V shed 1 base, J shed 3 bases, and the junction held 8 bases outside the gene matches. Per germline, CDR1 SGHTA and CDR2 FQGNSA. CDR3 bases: TGTGCCAGCAGCTTAGGTATCAGCGGGAGTTTCTACGAGCAGTACTTC. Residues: CASSLGISGSFYEQYF.

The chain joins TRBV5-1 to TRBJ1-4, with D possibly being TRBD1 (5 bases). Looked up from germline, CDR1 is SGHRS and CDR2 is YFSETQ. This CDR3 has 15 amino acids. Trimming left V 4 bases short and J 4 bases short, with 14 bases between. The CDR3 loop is CASSPWTGRNEKLFF. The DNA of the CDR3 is TGCGCCAGCAGCCCGTGGACGGGGCGTAATGAAAAACTGTTTTTT.

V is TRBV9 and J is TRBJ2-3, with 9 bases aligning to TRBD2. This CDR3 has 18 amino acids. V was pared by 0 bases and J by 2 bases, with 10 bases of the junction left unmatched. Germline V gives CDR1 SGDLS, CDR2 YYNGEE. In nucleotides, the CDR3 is TGTGCCAGCAGCGTAGGAATAGGTCTAGCGGGAAACACAGATACGCAGTATTTT. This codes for CASSVGIGLAGNTDTQYF.

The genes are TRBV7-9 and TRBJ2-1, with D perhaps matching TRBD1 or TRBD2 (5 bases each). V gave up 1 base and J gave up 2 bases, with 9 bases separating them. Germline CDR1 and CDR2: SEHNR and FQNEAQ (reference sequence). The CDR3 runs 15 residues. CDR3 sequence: CASSLEGSPYNEQFF. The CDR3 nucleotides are TGTGCCAGCAGCTTAGAGGGGAGTCCCTACAATGAGCAGTTCTTC.

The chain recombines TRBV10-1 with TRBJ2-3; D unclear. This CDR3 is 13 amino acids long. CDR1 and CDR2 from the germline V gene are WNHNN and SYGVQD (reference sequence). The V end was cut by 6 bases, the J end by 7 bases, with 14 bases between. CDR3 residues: CASSQTRPNTQYF. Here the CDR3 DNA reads TGCGCCAGCAGCCAGACTCGCCCTAATACGCAGTATTTT.

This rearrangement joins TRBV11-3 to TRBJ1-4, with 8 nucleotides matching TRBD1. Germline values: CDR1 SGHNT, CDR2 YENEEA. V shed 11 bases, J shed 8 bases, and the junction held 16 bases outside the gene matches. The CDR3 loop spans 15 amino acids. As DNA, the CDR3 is TGTGCCGCAGCGGGCCGGGACAGGCGAGACGAAAAACTGTTTTTT. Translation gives CAAAGRDRRDEKLFF.

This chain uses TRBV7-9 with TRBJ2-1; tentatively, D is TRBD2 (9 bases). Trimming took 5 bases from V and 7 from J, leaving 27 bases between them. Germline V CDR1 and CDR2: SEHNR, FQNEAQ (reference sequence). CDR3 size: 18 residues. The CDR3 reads CASSAQGASSGTYNEQFF. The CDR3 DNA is TGTGCCAGCAGCGCCCAGGGGGCGTCTAGCGGGACGTATAATGAGCAGTTCTTC.

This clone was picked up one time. The CDR3 region is CASSLANSFDEQYF. CDR3 nucleotides: TGCGCCAGCAGCTTGGCTAACAGTTTCGACGAGCAGTACTTC. The gene calls are TRBV5-1 and TRBJ2-7; no clear D gene. Germline values: CDR1 SGHRS, CDR2 YFSETQ. V was cut by 0 bases and J by 5 bases, with 12 bases left in between. The CDR3 spans 14 residues.

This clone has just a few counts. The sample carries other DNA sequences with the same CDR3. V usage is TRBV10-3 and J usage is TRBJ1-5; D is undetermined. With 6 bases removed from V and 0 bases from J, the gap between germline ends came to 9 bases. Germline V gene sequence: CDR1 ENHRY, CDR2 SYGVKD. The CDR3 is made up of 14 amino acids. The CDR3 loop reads CAISERYSNQPQHF. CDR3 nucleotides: TGTGCCATCAGCGAGAGATATAGCAATCAGCCCCAGCATTTT.

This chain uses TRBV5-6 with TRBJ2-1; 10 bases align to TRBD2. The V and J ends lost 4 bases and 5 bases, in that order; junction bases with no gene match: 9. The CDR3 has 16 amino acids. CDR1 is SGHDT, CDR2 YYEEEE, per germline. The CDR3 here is CASSRDVGLADNEQFF. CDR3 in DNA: TGTGCCAGCAGCCGTGACGTAGGACTAGCGGACAATGAGCAGTTCTTC.

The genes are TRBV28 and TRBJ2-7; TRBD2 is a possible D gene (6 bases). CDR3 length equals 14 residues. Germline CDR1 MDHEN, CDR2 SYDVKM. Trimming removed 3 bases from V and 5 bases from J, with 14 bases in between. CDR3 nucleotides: TGTGCCAGCAGTTTGGGAGGTAGCGTCAACGAGCAGTACTTC. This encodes CASSLGGSVNEQYF.

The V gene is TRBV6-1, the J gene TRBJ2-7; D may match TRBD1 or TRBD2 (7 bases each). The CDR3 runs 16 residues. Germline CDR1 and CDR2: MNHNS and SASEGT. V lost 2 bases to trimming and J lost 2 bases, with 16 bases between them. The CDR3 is CASSERGLAVTYEQYF. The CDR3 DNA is TGTGCCAGCAGTGAAAGGGGGCTAGCGGTGACCTACGAGCAGTACTTC.

CDR3 sequence: CASSLVFGLGGNTIYF. The DNA for the CDR3 is TGTGCCAGCAGTTTAGTCTTCGGTTTGGGTGGAAACACCATATATTTT. The rearrangement links TRBV28 to TRBJ1-3; no definite D call. V was trimmed by 2 bases and J by 3 bases, leaving 14 bases between them. The CDR3 length is 16 residues. Germline values: CDR1 MDHEN, CDR2 SYDVKM.

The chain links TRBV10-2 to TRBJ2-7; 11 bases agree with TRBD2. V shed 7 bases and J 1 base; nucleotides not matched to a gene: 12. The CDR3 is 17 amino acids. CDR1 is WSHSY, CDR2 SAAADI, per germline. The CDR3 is CASTPGTSGRASYEQYF. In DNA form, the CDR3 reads TGCGCCAGCACCCCCGGGACTAGCGGTCGTGCTTCCTACGAGCAGTACTTC.

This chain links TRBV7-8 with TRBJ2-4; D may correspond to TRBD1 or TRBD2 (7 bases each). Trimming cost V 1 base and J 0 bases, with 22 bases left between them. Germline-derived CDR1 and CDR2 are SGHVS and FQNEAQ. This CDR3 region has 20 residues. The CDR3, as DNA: TGTGCCAGCAGCTTAGTGGGAGGGACAGATTATTCAATAGCCAAAAACATTCAGTACTTC. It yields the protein CASSLVGGTDYSIAKNIQYF.

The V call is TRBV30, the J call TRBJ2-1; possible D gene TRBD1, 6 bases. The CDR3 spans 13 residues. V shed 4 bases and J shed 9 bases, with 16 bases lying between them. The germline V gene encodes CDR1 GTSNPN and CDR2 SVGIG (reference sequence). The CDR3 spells CAWTGDRWGEQFF. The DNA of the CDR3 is TGTGCCTGGACAGGGGATCGGTGGGGTGAGCAGTTCTTC. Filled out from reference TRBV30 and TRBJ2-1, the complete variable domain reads SQTIHQWPATLVQPVGSPLSLECTVEGTSNPNLYWYRQAAGRGLQLLFYSVGIGQISSEVPQNLSASRPQDRQFILSSKKLLLSDSGFYLCAWTGDRWGEQFFGPGTRLTVL.

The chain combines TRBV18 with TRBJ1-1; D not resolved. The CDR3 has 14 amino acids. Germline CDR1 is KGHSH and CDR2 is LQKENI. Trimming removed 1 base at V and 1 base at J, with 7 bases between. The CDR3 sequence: CASSPRVGNTEAFF. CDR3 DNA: TGTGCCAGCTCACCACGAGTGGGGAACACTGAAGCTTTCTTT.

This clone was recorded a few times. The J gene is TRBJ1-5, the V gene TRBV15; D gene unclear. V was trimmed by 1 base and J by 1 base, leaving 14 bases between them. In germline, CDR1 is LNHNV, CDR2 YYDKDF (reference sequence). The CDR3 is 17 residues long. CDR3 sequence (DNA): TGTGCCACCAGCAGAGGAATTAACGGTCTGAGCAATCAGCCCCAGCATTTT. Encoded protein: CATSRGINGLSNQPQHF. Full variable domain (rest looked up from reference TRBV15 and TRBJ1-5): DAMVIQNPRYQVTQFGKPVTLSCSQTLNHNVMYWYQQKSSQAPKLLFHYYDKDFNNEADTPDNFQSRRPNTSFCFLDIRSPGLGDTAMYLCATSRGINGLSNQPQHFGDGTRLSIL.

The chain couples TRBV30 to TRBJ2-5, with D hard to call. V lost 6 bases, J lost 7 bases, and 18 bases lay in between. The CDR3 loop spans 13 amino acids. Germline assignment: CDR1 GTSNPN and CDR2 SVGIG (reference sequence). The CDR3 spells CACKYGLTWTQYF. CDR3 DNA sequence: TGTGCCTGCAAATATGGGCTAACGTGGACCCAGTACTTC.

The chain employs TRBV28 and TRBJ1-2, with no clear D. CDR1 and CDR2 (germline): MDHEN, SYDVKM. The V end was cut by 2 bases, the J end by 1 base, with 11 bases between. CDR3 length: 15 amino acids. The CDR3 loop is CASSLVPVFNYGYTF. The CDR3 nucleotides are TGTGCCAGCAGTTTAGTCCCGGTGTTTAACTATGGCTACACCTTC.

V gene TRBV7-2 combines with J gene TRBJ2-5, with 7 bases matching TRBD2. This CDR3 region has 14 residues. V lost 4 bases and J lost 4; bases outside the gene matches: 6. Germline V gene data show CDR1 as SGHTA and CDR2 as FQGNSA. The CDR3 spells CASSSRSSGETQYF. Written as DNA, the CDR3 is TGTGCCAGCAGCTCCCGTTCTAGCGGAGAGACCCAGTACTTC.

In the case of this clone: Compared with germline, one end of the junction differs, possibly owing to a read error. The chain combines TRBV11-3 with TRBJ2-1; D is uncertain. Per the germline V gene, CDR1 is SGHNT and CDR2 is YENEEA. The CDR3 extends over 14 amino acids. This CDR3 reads CASSPSAGDGLVVF. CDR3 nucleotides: TGTGCCAGCAGCCCCTCAGCAGGTGACGGGCTTGTGGTCTTC.

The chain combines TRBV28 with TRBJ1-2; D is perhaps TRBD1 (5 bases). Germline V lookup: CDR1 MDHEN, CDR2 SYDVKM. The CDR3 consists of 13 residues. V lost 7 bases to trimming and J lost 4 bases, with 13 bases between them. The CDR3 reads CASTLGDLYGYTF. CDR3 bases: TGTGCCAGCACTCTCGGGGACCTCTATGGCTACACCTTC.

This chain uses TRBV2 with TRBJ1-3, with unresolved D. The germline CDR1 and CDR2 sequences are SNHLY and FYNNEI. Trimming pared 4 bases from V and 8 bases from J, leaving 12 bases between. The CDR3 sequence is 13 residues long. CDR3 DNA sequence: TGTGCCAGCAGTGTTATCTCGGATCACACCATATATTTT. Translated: CASSVISDHTIYF.

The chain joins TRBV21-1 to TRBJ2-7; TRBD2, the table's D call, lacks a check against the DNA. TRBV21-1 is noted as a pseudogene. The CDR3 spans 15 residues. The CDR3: CASSFAGTHAYEQYF. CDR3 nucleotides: TGTGCCAGCAGCTTTGCCGGGACTCACGCTTACGAGCAGTACTTC.

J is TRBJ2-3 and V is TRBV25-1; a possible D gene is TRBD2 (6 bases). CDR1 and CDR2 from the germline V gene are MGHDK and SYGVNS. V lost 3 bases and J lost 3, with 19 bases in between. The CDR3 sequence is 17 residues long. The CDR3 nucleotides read TGTGCCAGCAGTGATTATGGGGCCGGGGGAAGGACAGATACGCAGTATTTT. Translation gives CASSDYGAGGRTDTQYF.